This T cell receptor (beta chain) was retrieved from a study of cytomegalovirus exposure and HLA in healthy donors. Whole-study findings and limits: Analyses of presence/absence relied on an assumption of roughly uniform sequencing depth across donors.

Primers for the PCR totalled 60 Vbeta and 13 Jbeta. The protocol was immunoSEQ multiplex PCR, while the TCRdb copy is restricted to in-frame clones and leaves out a portion. In the table there are 100,000 to 150,000 clones, over 9.5% of which are singletons. This clone was observed a few times. As yet, its antigen is unknown. Germline loops: CDR1 SNHLY, CDR2 FYNNEI. The CDR3 length is 14 residues. V was pared by 7 bases and J by 6 bases, with 18 bases between. This clonotype originated in a woman aged 18-35 years in good health and CMV-seropositive. The chain couples TRBV2 to TRBJ1-1, with a tentative D call TRBD1 (6 bases). The sequenced material came from PBMCs. The CDR3 DNA is TGTGCCAGCAAGGATTTAGGGGGATCGGCTGAAGCTTTCTTT. Translation gives CASKDLGGSAEAFF.